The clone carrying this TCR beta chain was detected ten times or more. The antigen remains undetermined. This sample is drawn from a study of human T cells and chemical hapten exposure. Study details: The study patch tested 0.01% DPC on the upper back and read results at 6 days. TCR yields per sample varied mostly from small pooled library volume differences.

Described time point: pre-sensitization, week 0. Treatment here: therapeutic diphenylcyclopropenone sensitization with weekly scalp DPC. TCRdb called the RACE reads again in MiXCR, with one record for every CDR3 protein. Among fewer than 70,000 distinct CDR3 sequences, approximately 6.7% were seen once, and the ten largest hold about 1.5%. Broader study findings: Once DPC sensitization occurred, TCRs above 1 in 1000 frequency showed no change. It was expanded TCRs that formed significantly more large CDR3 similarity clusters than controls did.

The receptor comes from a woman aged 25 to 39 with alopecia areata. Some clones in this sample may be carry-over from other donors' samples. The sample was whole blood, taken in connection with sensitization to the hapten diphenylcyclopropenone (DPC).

CDR3 bases: TGCGCCAGCAGTGAAATTGACACCGGGGAGCTGTTTTTT. Translated: CASSEIDTGELFF. The chain joins TRBV10-2 to TRBJ2-2; no clear D. Trimming took 3 bases from V and 3 from J, leaving 5 bases between them. This CDR3 contains 13 residues. The germline V gene has CDR1 WSHSY and CDR2 SAAADI.